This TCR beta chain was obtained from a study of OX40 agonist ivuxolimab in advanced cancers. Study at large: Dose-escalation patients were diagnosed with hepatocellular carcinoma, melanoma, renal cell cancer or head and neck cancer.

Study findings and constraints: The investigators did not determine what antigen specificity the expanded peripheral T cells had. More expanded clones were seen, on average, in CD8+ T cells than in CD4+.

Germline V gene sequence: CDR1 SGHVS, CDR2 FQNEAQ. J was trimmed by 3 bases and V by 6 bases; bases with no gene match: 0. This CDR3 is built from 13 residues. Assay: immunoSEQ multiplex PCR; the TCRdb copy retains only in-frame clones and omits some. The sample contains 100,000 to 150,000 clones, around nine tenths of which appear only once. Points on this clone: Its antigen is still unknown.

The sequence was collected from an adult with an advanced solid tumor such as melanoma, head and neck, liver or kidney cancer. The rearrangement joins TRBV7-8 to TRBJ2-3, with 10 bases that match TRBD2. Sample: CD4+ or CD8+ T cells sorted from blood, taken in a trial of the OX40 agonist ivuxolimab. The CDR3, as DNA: TGTGCCAGCAGGACTAGCGGGACAGATACGCAGTATTTT. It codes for CASRTSGTDTQYF.